What follows describes a single TCR beta chain. There is no known antigen for this receptor. No base-level quality is on record; no much larger clone is a single base apart. This entry belongs to a study of CD4 T cell repertoires in COVID-19 (dated by TCRdb to the early 2020s). Describing the broader study: To analyze cross-reactivity, the CFSE-low cells were expanded with IL-2 for approximately 11 days and then labeled again and restimulated with spike proteins from other coronaviruses. In three recovered individuals, the TCR Vbeta repertoire of SARS-CoV-2-reactive T cells was analyzed at the subset level. In COVID-19-recovered individuals, the study described naturally processed CD4+ T cell responses to SARS-CoV-2 spike and nucleoprotein and used TCR Vbeta sequencing to evaluate clonal composition.

In the paper's terms, the time point label means: sample from a COVID-19-recovered individual after infection. The donors were patients who had recovered from mild-to-severe COVID-19. Uncultured memory T cell samples were subjected to sequencing directly after ex vivo isolation. From peripheral blood mononuclear cells, the researchers isolated CD4+ total memory, central memory, effector memory and circulating T follicular helper cells. The protocol used for the library was the immunoSEQ multiplex PCR assay. In the paper's pipeline: Repertoire overlap between subsets was quantified using the Chao-Jaccard similarity index and counts of shared clonotypes. TCRdb took over this immuneACCESS table, retaining in-frame rearrangements with V and J assigned. Such tables are incomplete; in checked studies, under half of the missing clones stem from an unresolved V gene, and the remainder is unexplained. For V, J and clone size, that table is used; D and trimming come from the DNA. Here the sample has over 75,000 clones; roughly 85% occur a single time. The ten largest clones add up to 0.5% to 0.6% of the sample.

V is clipped by 4 bases and J by 4 bases, and the sequence between their germline boundaries is 14 bases long. CDR1 MNHEY and CDR2 SVGAGI were looked up in the germline V gene. Inclusive of the bounding cysteine and phenylalanine, the CDR3 is 15 residues long. Only the CDR3 part of the read is kept: 45 bases, read in frame from the first base. Overall study outcomes, separate from this receptor: Several of the most expanded SARS-CoV-2-reactive clonotypes were present in two or all three memory subsets, which suggests intraclonal diversification. Between about 7 and 28% of SARS-CoV-2 clonotypes were also detected in secondary cultures stimulated with SARS-CoV and/or HKU1 spike, a finding consistent with cross-reactivity.

Recombination connected TRBV6-5 to TRBJ1-5, and TRBD1 may be the D gene, going by 5 matching bases. The clonotype comes from a human donor who had COVID-19. This sample comprised CD4+ T cells from peripheral blood, obtained after recovery from COVID-19. The nucleotide sequence is TGTGCCAGCAGTTCATCAGGGAACGCGAATCAGCCCCAGCATTTT. Its translation reads: CASSSSGNANQPQHF.